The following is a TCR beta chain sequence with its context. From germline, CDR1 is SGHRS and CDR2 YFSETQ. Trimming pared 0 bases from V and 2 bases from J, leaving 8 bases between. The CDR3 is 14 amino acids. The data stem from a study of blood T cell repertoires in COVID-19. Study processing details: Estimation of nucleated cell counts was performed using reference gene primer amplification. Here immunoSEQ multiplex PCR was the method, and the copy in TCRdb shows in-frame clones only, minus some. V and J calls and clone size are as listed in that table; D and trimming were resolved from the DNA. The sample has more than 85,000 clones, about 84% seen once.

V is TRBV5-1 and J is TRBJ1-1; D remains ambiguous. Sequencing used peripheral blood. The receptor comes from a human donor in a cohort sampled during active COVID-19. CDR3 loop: CASSLVNLNTEAFF. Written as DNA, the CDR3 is TGCGCCAGCAGCTTGGTAAACCTAAACACTGAAGCTTTCTTT.